This passage covers 30 T cell receptor beta chains from one sample sequenced in a study of neurological immune-mediated disorders. TCRdb used MiXCR to reprocess the 5' RACE reads, holding one entry per CDR3 protein. The sample records 50,000 or so distinct CDR3 sequences, 3.8% being singletons. The sequencing input was PBMCs. The receptors come from a man in his sixties with multiple sclerosis.

The sample holds many counts of this clonotype. The V gene is TRBV7-9, the J gene TRBJ2-1; D may be TRBD1 or TRBD2 (6 bases each). Germline V gives CDR1 SEHNR, CDR2 FQNEAQ (reference sequence). The CDR3 totals 18 residues. Deletions cut 3 bases from V and 9 bases from J, with 27 bases between. CDR3 coding DNA: TGTGCCAGCAGCTTCGGGGGCCATGGGGGACTCCGAGATGGTGAGCAGTTCTTC. It encodes CASSFGGHGGLRDGEQFF. Combining the CDR3 with reference TRBV7-9 and TRBJ2-1 gives the whole variable domain DTGVSQNPRHKITKRGQNVTFRCDPISEHNRLYWYRQTLGQGPEFLTYFQNEAQLEKSRLLSDRFSAERPKGSFSTLEIQRTEQGDSAMYLCASSFGGHGGLRDGEQFFGPGTRLTVL.

Ten or more counts support this clonotype. The chain employs TRBV12-3 or TRBV12-4 and TRBJ1-2; 7 bases are shared with TRBD1. J gave up 7 bases and V 5 bases, and 10 bases lay outside the gene matches. The CDR3 consists of 14 residues. Written as DNA, the CDR3 is TGTGCCAGCAGTCCCCCCTCCGACAGGGTTGGCTACACCTTC. The encoded protein is CASSPPSDRVGYTF.

This clonotype was observed at least ten times. Here the CDR3 DNA reads TGTGCCACCAGCGCTCCCGACTCGTGGGCGGCGCAGTACTTC. It is translated as CATSAPDSWAAQYF. The chain employs TRBV15 and TRBJ2-7, with D unresolved. CDR1 and CDR2 from the germline V gene are LNHNV and YYDKDF (reference sequence). The CDR3 runs to 14 residues. With 5 bases removed from V and 9 bases from J, the gap between germline ends came to 20 bases.

This clonotype has a count of ten or more. The chain recombines TRBV5-1 with TRBJ2-5; no clear D. The CDR3 covers 14 residues. With 0 bases removed from V and 2 bases from J, the gap between germline ends came to 8 bases. Germline V gene sequence: CDR1 SGHRS, CDR2 YFSETQ. CDR3 sequence: CASSLGSDQETQYF. CDR3 sequence (DNA): TGCGCCAGCAGCTTGGGGTCAGATCAAGAGACCCAGTACTTC.

This clonotype was recorded at least ten times. CDR3 sequence reads: CASSTRQGRADTQYF. Here the CDR3 DNA reads TGTGCCAGCAGTACTCGACAGGGGAGGGCAGATACGCAGTATTTT. This chain joins TRBV6-1 and TRBJ2-3; possible D gene TRBD1, 8 bases. Trimming shortened V by 5 bases and J by 4 bases, and 16 bases separated the two germline ends. CDR1 is MNHNS, CDR2 SASEGT, per germline. This CDR3 has 15 residues.

This clonotype appeared many times. V is TRBV12-3 or TRBV12-4 and J is TRBJ1-2, with 10 bases lining up with TRBD1. J lost 7 bases, V lost 7 bases, and 6 bases had no gene match. This CDR3 is built from 13 residues. CDR3 protein: CASNPGQGIGYTF. The CDR3 DNA is TGTGCCAGCAATCCGGGACAGGGGATTGGCTACACCTTC.

This clonotype has a count of ten or more. The chain joins TRBV7-9 to TRBJ1-3, with D unclear. The germline V gene encodes CDR1 SEHNR and CDR2 FQNEAQ (reference sequence). V dropped 4 bases and J dropped 0 bases, with 13 bases sitting between them. The CDR3 runs to 16 residues. CDR3 amino acids: CASSSPAADSGNTIYF. The CDR3 DNA reads as TGTGCCAGCAGCTCCCCGGCTGCCGACTCTGGAAACACCATATATTTT.

This clonotype has at least ten counts. CDR3 nucleotide sequence: TGCAGTGCTAGAGATCAAAGAGGGGTCCTTGAAGCTTTCTTT. Residues: CSARDQRGVLEAFF. V and J are TRBV20-1 and TRBJ1-1; D is perhaps TRBD1 (5 bases). The V gene's germline CDR1 is DFQATT and CDR2 SNEGSKA (reference sequence). The ends were cut back, 0 bases at V and 7 bases at J, with 15 bases in the middle. This CDR3 region has 14 residues.

Ten or more counts support this clonotype. The genes are TRBV5-1 and TRBJ2-2; 13 bases line up with TRBD2. The V segment lost 5 bases and the J segment 6 bases; nucleotides outside the gene matches: 4. Germline CDR1 reads SGHRS; CDR2 reads YFSETQ. This CDR3 is 15 amino acids long. As DNA, the CDR3 is TGCGCCAGCAGAACGACTAGCGGGAGGCCCGGGGAGCTGTTTTTT. Protein product: CASRTTSGRPGELFF.

This chain joins TRBV12-3 or TRBV12-4 and TRBJ2-7, with 8 bases lining up with TRBD1. The V and J ends lost 5 bases and 5 bases, in that order; junction bases with no gene match: 11. CDR3 length equals 15 residues. In nucleotides, the CDR3 is TGTGCCAGCAGTGCCCAGGGGGCTCTCGGGGACGAGCAGTACTTC. It translates to CASSAQGALGDEQYF.

This clonotype has more than one count but fewer than ten. The gene calls are TRBV7-6 and TRBJ2-7; 8 nucleotides line up with TRBD2. CDR1 and CDR2 from the germline V gene are SGHVS and FNYEAQ. The CDR3 contains 17 residues. The junction had 12 bases not matched to a gene; V was cut back by 5 bases and J by 0 bases. The CDR3 sequence: CASSRGVSAGGSYEQYF. CDR3 coding DNA: TGTGCCAGCAGCCGAGGGGTTTCTGCGGGGGGCTCCTACGAGCAGTACTTC.

This clonotype was found many times. The J gene is TRBJ1-5, the V gene TRBV7-9; unclear D gene. The length of the CDR3 is 15 residues. Looked up from germline, CDR1 is SEHNR and CDR2 is FQNEAQ (reference sequence). Between the trimmed V and J ends, which lost 5 bases and 0 bases, there was a span of 11 bases. The CDR3 spells CASSDNTNSNQPQHF. DNA of the CDR3: TGTGCCAGCAGCGATAACACCAATAGCAATCAGCCCCAGCATTTT.

This clonotype has a count of ten or more. J is TRBJ1-6 and V is TRBV20-1; D gene ambiguous. The CDR3 loop spans 14 amino acids. The V gene lost 0 bases and the J gene lost 6 bases, with 9 bases spanning the gap. Germline V gene lookup returns CDR1 DFQATT and CDR2 SNEGSKA (reference sequence). CDR3 DNA sequence: TGCAGTGCTAGAGAAAGGGCTACTAATTCACCCCTCCACTTT. It translates to CSARERATNSPLHF.

This clonotype was counted a few times. Just one base apart from a much larger clone, this may be a read error. The conserved final phenylalanine or tryptophan is absent from the CDR3, which likely points to a read error. The rearrangement uses TRBV11-2 and TRBJ2-5; D uncertain. Germline CDR1 is SGHAT and CDR2 is FQNNGV. The CDR3 covers 12 residues. V gave up 0 bases and J gave up 6 bases, with 5 bases separating them. CDR3 protein: CASSLEAQTQYC. The CDR3 nucleotides are TGTGCCAGCAGCTTAGAGGCGCAGACCCAGTACTGC.

This clonotype has at least ten counts. This chain connects TRBV7-9 to TRBJ2-6; D not resolved. V shed 8 bases and J shed 0 bases, with 8 bases lying between them. This CDR3 comprises 14 residues. Germline values: CDR1 SEHNR, CDR2 FQNEAQ (reference sequence). CDR3 sequence (DNA): TGTGCCAGCTTTCCACCCTCTGGGGCCAACGTCCTGACTTTC. Its protein product is CASFPPSGANVLTF. Complete variable domain (other parts from reference TRBV7-9 and TRBJ2-6): DTGVSQNPRHKITKRGQNVTFRCDPISEHNRLYWYRQTLGQGPEFLTYFQNEAQLEKSRLLSDRFSAERPKGSFSTLEIQRTEQGDSAMYLCASFPPSGANVLTFGAGSRLTVL.

This clonotype was detected ten times or more. Here the CDR3 reads CSVSSGGRGGNEQFF. In nucleotides, the CDR3 is TGCAGTGTCTCCAGCGGGGGGCGCGGGGGGAATGAGCAGTTCTTC. The V and J genes are TRBV20-1 and TRBJ2-1; TRBD2 agrees at 9 bases. This CDR3 is 15 amino acids long. From germline, CDR1 is DFQATT and CDR2 SNEGSKA (reference sequence). The ends lost 7 bases at V and 7 bases at J; junction bases unmatched: 14.

This clonotype was detected ten times or more. CDR3 bases: TGCAGTGCTAGTGGTCCTCCGGGCAGTCCCGAAAACATTCAGTACTTC. As protein: CSASGPPGSPENIQYF. The chain joins TRBV20-1 to TRBJ2-4; D is ambiguous. Germline CDR1 DFQATT, CDR2 SNEGSKA (reference sequence). With 3 bases removed from V and 5 bases from J, the gap between germline ends came to 20 bases. The CDR3 runs 16 residues.

This clonotype was detected ten times or more. The chain joins TRBV16 to TRBJ2-3; a possible D gene is TRBD2 (5 bases). V dropped 2 bases and J dropped 0 bases, with 15 bases sitting between them. Germline V gene data show CDR1 as KGHSY and CDR2 as FQNENV. This CDR3 contains 17 residues. The CDR3 DNA reads as TGTGCCAGCAGCCAAGTGCCGAGCGGAGCGAGCACAGATACGCAGTATTTT. Protein sequence: CASSQVPSGASTDTQYF.

This clonotype has at least ten counts. V usage is TRBV5-1 and J usage is TRBJ2-7; the D gene could be TRBD1 or TRBD2 (5 bases each). With 4 bases removed from V and 2 bases from J, the gap between germline ends came to 19 bases. From germline, CDR1 is SGHRS and CDR2 YFSETQ. The CDR3 runs 16 residues. CDR3 bases: TGCGCCAGCAGCCCGGACGCCGGGACGCCAGCCTACGAGCAGTACTTC. Protein sequence: CASSPDAGTPAYEQYF.

This clonotype has at least ten counts. This rearrangement joins TRBV20-1 to TRBJ2-1, with TRBD2 identical over 8 bases. V shed 3 bases, J shed 6 bases, and the junction held 7 bases outside the gene matches. The CDR3 is made up of 14 amino acids. Germline lookup yields CDR1 DFQATT and CDR2 SNEGSKA (reference sequence). The CDR3 DNA follows: TGCAGTGCTAGGTCCAGCGGGAGCATCAATGAGCAGTTCTTC. Protein: CSARSSGSINEQFF.

This clonotype was counted many times. J is TRBJ2-7 and V is TRBV7-9; D is undetermined. This CDR3 contains 11 residues. Germline lookup yields CDR1 SEHNR and CDR2 FQNEAQ (reference sequence). Between the trimmed V and J ends, which lost 11 bases and 4 bases, there was a span of 12 bases. The CDR3 region has the DNA TGTGCCCTCTCCCCACGTTACGAGCAGTACTTC. It encodes CALSPRYEQYF. The full variable domain, in which reference TRBV7-9 and TRBJ2-7 provide the parts outside the CDR3, is DTGVSQNPRHKITKRGQNVTFRCDPISEHNRLYWYRQTLGQGPEFLTYFQNEAQLEKSRLLSDRFSAERPKGSFSTLEIQRTEQGDSAMYLCALSPRYEQYFGPGTRLTVT.

At least ten counts were recorded for this clonotype. A read error is possible here, since a much larger clone lies one base away. The CDR3 spells CSAKGGNTIYF. The CDR3 nucleotides read TGCAGTGCTAAAGGGGGAAACACCATATATTTT. The rearrangement uses TRBV20-1 and TRBJ1-3; D gene uncertain. The CDR3 covers 11 residues. Germline loops: CDR1 DFQATT, CDR2 SNEGSKA (reference sequence). The V end was cut by 4 bases, the J end by 4 bases, with 5 bases between.

This clonotype appeared many times. The V gene is TRBV5-1, the J gene TRBJ1-3, with 7 bases that match TRBD1. Unmatched junction bases numbered 8, after V lost 0 bases and J lost 8 bases. CDR1 is SGHRS and CDR2 is YFSETQ in the germline V gene. The CDR3 covers 15 residues. Here the CDR3 reads CASSLAGQDRDTIYF. The CDR3 DNA reads as TGCGCCAGCAGCTTGGCCGGACAGGATCGGGACACCATATATTTT. Full variable domain (missing parts from reference TRBV5-1 and TRBJ1-3): KAGVTQTPRYLIKTRGQQVTLSCSPISGHRSVSWYQQTPGQGLQFLFEYFSETQRNKGNFPGRFSGRQFSNSRSEMNVSTLELGDSALYLCASSLAGQDRDTIYFGEGSWLTVV.

This clonotype was picked up many times. The V and J genes are TRBV20-1 and TRBJ2-7; TRBD1 matches at 9 bases. Germline values: CDR1 DFQATT, CDR2 SNEGSKA (reference sequence). The CDR3 has 16 amino acids. Unmatched junction bases numbered 11, after V lost 0 bases and J lost 5 bases. The CDR3 protein is CSARDGTGWFENEQYF. CDR3 DNA sequence: TGCAGTGCTAGAGACGGGACAGGGTGGTTTGAAAACGAGCAGTACTTC.

Only a few counts were recorded for this clonotype. CDR3 in amino acids: CSVERTVPVNTIYF. The CDR3, as DNA: TGCAGCGTCGAACGGACTGTACCGGTGAACACCATATATTTT. The chain has TRBV29-1 and TRBJ1-3, with unresolved D. The V end was cut by 6 bases, the J end by 7 bases, with 19 bases between. CDR1 and CDR2 from the germline V gene are SQVTM and ANQGSEA. CDR3 length: 14 residues.

The CDR3 DNA is TGTGCCAGCAGCTCTAAACCGGCCGGGGAGCTGTTTTTT. As protein: CASSSKPAGELFF. The genes are TRBV11-2 and TRBJ2-2; no definite D call. This CDR3 spans 13 amino acids. Germline CDR1 SGHAT, CDR2 FQNNGV. Trimming pared 4 bases from V and 6 bases from J, leaving 9 bases between.

This clonotype was recorded many times. The V gene is TRBV5-1, the J gene TRBJ2-5, with D hard to call. With 4 bases removed from V and 3 bases from J, the gap between germline ends came to 4 bases. The CDR3 runs to 11 residues. The germline gives CDR1 SGHRS, CDR2 YFSETQ. As DNA, the CDR3 is TGCGCCAGCAGCCAGAAAGAGACCCAGTACTTC. Translation: CASSQKETQYF.

The table lists this clonotype with many counts. The chain has TRBV15 and TRBJ1-1, with D hard to call. Germline CDR1 is LNHNV and CDR2 is YYDKDF (reference sequence). CDR3 length: 12 amino acids. V lost 0 bases to trimming and J lost 8 bases, with 7 bases between them. The CDR3 DNA reads TGTGCCACCAGCAGAGATGAGGAGGAAGCTTTCTTT. Protein sequence: CATSRDEEEAFF.

This clonotype has a count of ten or more. Given a much more abundant clone one base away, this may be a read error. The rearrangement uses TRBV11-2 and TRBJ2-2; D is tentatively TRBD1 or TRBD2 (5 bases each). Germline V lookup: CDR1 SGHAT, CDR2 FQNNGV. The CDR3 sequence is 13 residues long. The CDR3 bases are TGTGCCAGCAGCTCCCTGGGGACCGGGGCGCTGTTTTTT. It specifies CASSSLGTGALFF.

This clonotype was seen at least ten times. The V gene is TRBV5-1, the J gene TRBJ1-6; TRBD1 agrees at 9 bases. Germline CDR1 SGHRS, CDR2 YFSETQ. The length of the CDR3 is 16 residues. J was trimmed by 8 bases and V by 4 bases; bases with no gene match: 10. This CDR3 is CASSVGGQGTHSPLHF. In DNA, the CDR3 is TGCGCCAGCAGCGTGGGCGGACAGGGGACCCATTCACCCCTCCACTTT.